This passage covers 3 T cell receptor beta chains from one sample sequenced in a study of T cell responses to AZD1222 COVID-19 vaccine. The data were produced by immunoSEQ multiplex PCR, yet TCRdb's version contains in-frame clones alone and is incomplete. The sample includes around 140,000 clones, about 93% seen only once; the top ten take over 3%. This sample comprised peripheral blood, obtained on day 0 of AZD1222 vaccination. The receptors here all came from an adult in good health.

The chain links TRBV27 to TRBJ2-6; a weak D match, TRBD1 (6 bases). CDR3 length: 19 amino acids. CDR1 and CDR2 from the germline V gene are MNHEY and SMNVEV (reference sequence). Trimming shortened V by 2 bases and J by 0 bases, and 17 bases separated the two germline ends. The CDR3 sequence: CASSLGSLGAPSGANVLTF. For the CDR3, the DNA is TGTGCCAGCAGTTTAGGGTCACTGGGGGCGCCCTCTGGGGCCAACGTCCTGACTTTC.

The chain carries TRBV19 and TRBJ1-1, with TRBD1 matching over 9 bases. CDR1 and CDR2 (germline): LNHDA, SQIVND (reference sequence). The ends lost 3 bases at V and 0 bases at J; junction bases unmatched: 5. This CDR3 has 16 amino acids. CDR3 residues: CASSISGDRVNTEAFF. For the CDR3, the DNA is TGTGCCAGTAGTATCTCCGGGGACAGGGTGAACACTGAAGCTTTCTTT.

This chain uses TRBV5-1 with TRBJ1-1; 8 bases map to TRBD1. Germline V gives CDR1 SGHRS, CDR2 YFSETQ. V shed 3 bases, J shed 5 bases, and the junction held 15 bases outside the gene matches. This CDR3 spans 17 amino acids. The CDR3 DNA is TGCGCCAGCAGCTCTGATGCCGGGCAGGGGGCGGGGACTGAAGCTTTCTTT. Its protein product is CASSSDAGQGAGTEAFF.